This T cell receptor beta chain is from a study of OX40 agonist ivuxolimab in advanced cancers. Whole-study findings and limits: Individuals who were partial responders at 0.1-3.0 mg/kg had clonal expansion that ranked among the lowest.

Sequencing was performed with immunoSEQ multiplex PCR; in TCRdb, only in-frame clones are kept and a portion is missing. Of tens of thousands of clones in the sample, approximately 90% were seen once. The trim removed 1 base at V and 6 bases at J, leaving 3 bases unmatched. Germline CDR1 reads SNHLY; CDR2 reads FYNNEI. This CDR3 is 14 amino acids long. As regards this clone: Its antigen is unknown.

The specimen was CD4+ or CD8+ T cells sorted from blood, collected in a trial of the OX40 agonist ivuxolimab. This TCR was recovered from an adult with an advanced solid tumor such as melanoma, head and neck, liver or kidney cancer. J is TRBJ1-5 and V is TRBV2, with 7 bases matching TRBD1. CDR3 residues: CASSEGQGTQPQHF. The CDR3 nucleotides are TGTGCCAGCAGTGAAGGACAGGGTACTCAGCCCCAGCATTTT.